These 9 T cell receptor beta chains originate from one sample sequenced in a study of CD8 T cells in ankylosing spondylitis. TCRdb processed the 5' RACE reads anew with MiXCR; each CDR3 protein has one entry. This table holds some 300,000 distinct CDR3 sequences, about a fifth found once. The source material was blood, either unsorted or a sorted T cell fraction (not recorded which). The source of these receptors is a female donor with ankylosing spondylitis or in good health (not recorded which).

The chain uses TRBV20-1 and TRBJ2-1, with 10 bases aligning to TRBD2. Trimming cost V 6 bases and J 5 bases; bases outside gene matches: 4. This CDR3 contains 13 residues. Per germline, CDR1 DFQATT and CDR2 SNEGSKA (reference sequence). The CDR3 reads CSASTSGHNEQFF. The CDR3 nucleotides are TGCAGTGCCTCGACTAGCGGGCACAATGAGCAGTTCTTC.

This clonotype appeared a few times. The chain couples TRBV4-3 to TRBJ2-5; possible D gene TRBD2, 6 bases. V shed 0 bases and J shed 4 bases, with 12 bases lying between them. This CDR3 contains 15 residues. Looked up from germline, CDR1 is LGHNA and CDR2 is YSLEER. DNA of the CDR3: TGCGCCAGCAGCCAAGATGGGGGGAGGCGAGAGACCCAGTACTTC. Translated: CASSQDGGRRETQYF.

The J gene is TRBJ2-3, the V gene TRBV7-2; 9 nucleotides match TRBD2. V trimming: 3 bases; J trimming: 1 base; junction bases outside the gene matches: 8. The CDR3 runs to 17 residues. Germline assignment: CDR1 SGHTA and CDR2 FQGNSA. CDR3 sequence reads: CASSLGWEREGTDTQYF. DNA for the CDR3: TGTGCCAGCAGCTTGGGGTGGGAGCGGGAGGGCACAGATACGCAGTATTTT.

Only a few counts were recorded for this clonotype. This chain uses TRBV20-1 with TRBJ2-3, with D perhaps TRBD1 (5 bases). Germline V CDR1 and CDR2: DFQATT, SNEGSKA (reference sequence). The length of the CDR3 is 14 residues. V lost 5 bases and J lost 2, with 14 bases in between. Here the CDR3 reads CSAGPWTFTDTQYF. The CDR3 DNA reads as TGCAGTGCTGGCCCCTGGACATTCACAGATACGCAGTATTTT.

There are a few counts of this clonotype. The chain is built from TRBV20-1 and TRBJ1-1; 11 nucleotides line up with TRBD1. Losses at the gene ends were 5 bases for V and 8 bases for J; bases not matched to a gene: 7. In germline, CDR1 is DFQATT, CDR2 SNEGSKA (reference sequence). The CDR3 has 13 residues. In DNA, the CDR3 is TGCAGTGCTTCACGGGACAGGGGGTTAGAAGCTTTCTTT. Translating it yields CSASRDRGLEAFF.

This clonotype was observed a few times. This chain uses TRBV28 with TRBJ2-5; 11 nucleotides match TRBD2. Germline trimming cut 3 bases from V and 2 bases from J; bases unmatched to any gene: 5. Germline CDR1 is MDHEN and CDR2 is SYDVKM. This CDR3 is 16 amino acids long. CDR3 nucleotide sequence: TGTGCCAGCAGTTTGACTAGCGGGAACACTCAAGAGACCCAGTACTTC. It codes for CASSLTSGNTQETQYF.

Concerning this clonotype: Just one base apart from a much larger clone, this may be a read error. The CDR3 here is CASSVRDTQYF. CDR3 in DNA: TGTGCCAGCAGCGTGAGAGATACGCAGTATTTT. The gene calls are TRBV5-6 and TRBJ2-3; no firm D call. V was pared by 4 bases and J by 5 bases, with 5 bases between. In germline, CDR1 is SGHDT, CDR2 YYEEEE. The CDR3 is made up of 11 amino acids.

This clonotype was recorded a few times. The chain couples TRBV7-9 to TRBJ1-4; no clear D. This CDR3 region has 13 residues. Trimming stripped 1 base from V and 7 bases from J, with 7 bases between. Germline V gives CDR1 SEHNR, CDR2 FQNEAQ (reference sequence). The CDR3 reads CASSLEDAEKLFF. In nucleotides, the CDR3 is TGTGCCAGCAGCTTAGAGGATGCTGAAAAACTGTTTTTT.

This clonotype was counted at least ten times. The gene calls are TRBV29-1 and TRBJ1-2, with D possibly matching TRBD1 (6 bases). CDR3 length: 14 residues. Germline V gives CDR1 SQVTM, CDR2 ANQGSEA. V was cut by 7 bases and J by 4 bases, with 19 bases left in between. This CDR3 reads CSAEIGGPVYGYTF. DNA for the CDR3: TGCAGCGCCGAGATCGGGGGCCCCGTCTATGGCTACACCTTC.